The T cell receptor beta chain described here comes from a study of cytomegalovirus exposure and HLA in healthy donors. Findings and limits, study-wide: Accurate predictions that matched the HLA-A and HLA-B alleles of most subjects were reportedly made from TCR beta sequences. Some segments of the V type, notably TRBV6-2 and TRBV6-3, were excluded as indistinguishable.

The ends lost 8 bases at V and 0 bases at J; junction bases unmatched: 3. Germline-derived CDR1 and CDR2 are ENHRY and SYGVKD. The CDR3 runs to 15 residues. This clone showed up just a few times. Its antigen is undetermined. A multiplex PCR was run with 60 Vbeta primers and 13 Jbeta primers. Clones were read by immunoSEQ multiplex PCR, and TCRdb kept only the in-frame ones, dropping some. The profile covers over 100,000 clones, with 76% appearing a single time and 7.7% taken by the ten largest. The sample was PBMCs. This TCR came from a woman aged 45-65 years in good health and CMV-seropositive. This sequence joins TRBV10-3 and TRBJ2-2; 10 bases are shared with TRBD2. The CDR3 DNA follows: TGTGCCATCGGGACTAGCGAGACGAACACCGGGGAGCTGTTTTTT. It specifies CAIGTSETNTGELFF.